A single sample gave rise to the 27 T cell receptor beta chains below, sequenced in a study of blood T cell repertoires in COVID-19. TCRdb's copy holds only in-frame clones and misses some; the assay was immunoSEQ multiplex PCR. Found here are roughly 220,000 clones, 85% to 90% of them singletons; the top ten hold around 2.7%. Sample: peripheral blood. The receptor source for this set is a man in his sixties with acute or convalescent COVID-19.

J is TRBJ1-3 and V is TRBV18; 9 bases line up with TRBD1. The germline V gene has CDR1 KGHSH and CDR2 LQKENI. The CDR3 spans 16 residues. Trimming took 4 bases from V and 4 from J; bases not matched to a gene: 8. CDR3 region: CASSQSGTGLGNTIYF. The CDR3 nucleotides read TGTGCCAGCTCACAATCCGGGACAGGGCTCGGAAACACCATATATTTT.

A remark on this clone: The junction departs from the called germline gene at one end, perhaps through a read error. V usage is TRBV11-2 and J usage is TRBJ2-3; 7 nucleotides line up with TRBD2. The CDR3 length is 16 residues. The V gene's germline CDR1 is SGHAT and CDR2 FQNNGV. CDR3 bases: TGTGCCAGCAGGTTAGGTCTCGGGGGGTCGACAGATACGCAGTATTTT. Its protein product is CASRLGLGGSTDTQYF.

The chain carries TRBV7-9 and TRBJ2-7; 8 bases agree with TRBD2. CDR1 and CDR2 (germline): SEHNR, FQNEAQ (reference sequence). The CDR3 contains 14 residues. With V trimmed by 6 bases and J by 0 bases, 4 bases remained unmatched. CDR3 coding DNA: TGTGCCAGCAGTCCCACTAGCGGCTCCTACGAGCAGTACTTC. Translation gives CASSPTSGSYEQYF. Full variable domain (remainder filled in from reference TRBV7-9 and TRBJ2-7): DTGVSQNPRHKITKRGQNVTFRCDPISEHNRLYWYRQTLGQGPEFLTYFQNEAQLEKSRLLSDRFSAERPKGSFSTLEIQRTEQGDSAMYLCASSPTSGSYEQYFGPGTRLTVT.

This rearrangement joins TRBV28 to TRBJ2-6; D perhaps matches TRBD1 (6 bases). This CDR3 has 16 amino acids. V lost 2 bases to trimming and J lost 4 bases, with 12 bases between them. The germline V gene has CDR1 MDHEN and CDR2 SYDVKM. The CDR3 region is CASSLGTGFGANVLTF. CDR3 sequence (DNA): TGTGCCAGCAGTTTAGGAACAGGGTTCGGGGCCAACGTCCTGACTTTC.

The sample holds one count of this clone. The chain carries TRBV5-4 and TRBJ1-4, with TRBD1 matching 8 bases. The junction had 10 bases not matched to a gene; V was cut back by 4 bases and J by 8 bases. Germline CDR1 and CDR2: SGHNT and YYREEE (reference sequence). The CDR3 runs 15 residues. CDR3 loop: CASSLRTGSGEKLFF. For the CDR3, the DNA is TGTGCCAGCAGCCTAAGGACAGGGTCGGGGGAAAAACTGTTTTTT.

V and J are TRBV4-1 and TRBJ1-2; D unclear. The V gene's germline CDR1 is MGHRA and CDR2 YSYEKL. This CDR3 is 15 amino acids long. The V and J ends lost 1 base and 3 bases respectively, with 12 bases between them. The CDR3: CASSQADKNHYGYTF. In DNA form, the CDR3 reads TGCGCCAGCAGCCAAGCCGACAAGAACCACTATGGCTACACCTTC.

For the CDR3, the DNA is TGTGCCAGCAGCTTAGCTAGCGGCCAAGAGACCCAGTACTTC. Its translation: CASSLASGQETQYF. V usage is TRBV13 and J usage is TRBJ2-5; TRBD2 matches at 7 bases. J lost 1 base, V lost 1 base, and 0 bases had no gene match. The germline V gene encodes CDR1 PRHDT and CDR2 FYEKMQ (reference sequence). CDR3 length: 14 residues.

The V call is TRBV18, the J call TRBJ1-4; 9 bases are a match to TRBD1. Unmatched junction bases numbered 7, after V lost 6 bases and J lost 8 bases. This CDR3 region has 14 residues. Germline lookup yields CDR1 KGHSH and CDR2 LQKENI. This chain's CDR3 is CASSRMGTGEKLFF. CDR3 DNA: TGTGCCAGCTCGAGAATGGGGACAGGGGAAAAACTGTTTTTT.

The chain combines TRBV7-9 with TRBJ2-4; TRBD1 might be the D (5 bases). Germline V gene sequence: CDR1 SEHNR, CDR2 FQNEAQ (reference sequence). V was clipped by 2 bases and J by 1 base, with 9 bases between them. CDR3 length equals 15 residues. CDR3 bases: TGTGCCAGCAGCTTACTGCAGGGTGCCAAAAACATTCAGTACTTC. Its protein is CASSLLQGAKNIQYF.

This sequence joins TRBV7-3 and TRBJ1-6; tentatively, D is TRBD1 (6 bases). The V gene's germline CDR1 is SGHTA and CDR2 FQGTGA. This CDR3 is 14 amino acids long. Trimming took off 0 bases at V and 7 bases at J, with 7 bases between the two ends. CDR3 bases: TGTGCCAGCAGCTTAACGAGGGGGAATTCACCCCTCCACTTT. This codes for CASSLTRGNSPLHF.

About this clone itself: In the same sample, other DNA sequences code for this CDR3. The genes are TRBV5-1 and TRBJ2-3, with D unresolved. Germline CDR1 reads SGHRS; CDR2 reads YFSETQ. The CDR3 loop spans 15 amino acids. The V end was cut by 0 bases, the J end by 0 bases, with 8 bases between. The CDR3, as DNA: TGCGCCAGCAGCTTGGCGGGTGCGAGCACAGATACGCAGTATTTT. Amino acids: CASSLAGASTDTQYF.

This clone has only a few counts. The chain joins TRBV5-1 to TRBJ1-6, with unresolved D. Trimming removed 1 base from V and 1 base from J, with 6 bases in between. The CDR3 loop spans 15 amino acids. Germline values: CDR1 SGHRS, CDR2 YFSETQ. DNA of the CDR3: TGCGCCAGCAGCTTGCAGGAATCCTATAATTCACCCCTCCACTTT. Protein product: CASSLQESYNSPLHF.

The CDR3 coding sequence is TGTGCCAGCAGCTTAGCTGGGACAGGGAATTCACCCCTCCACTTT. The encoded protein is CASSLAGTGNSPLHF. The rearrangement links TRBV7-2 to TRBJ1-6, with 9 nucleotides matching TRBD1. V shed 0 bases and J 7 bases; nucleotides not matched to a gene: 1. Germline assignment: CDR1 SGHTA and CDR2 FQGNSA. The CDR3 covers 15 residues.

V usage is TRBV27 and J usage is TRBJ1-1, with D possibly matching TRBD1 (5 bases). Germline-derived CDR1 and CDR2 are MNHEY and SMNVEV (reference sequence). V gave up 1 base and J gave up 2 bases, with 17 bases separating them. The CDR3 is 17 residues long. The CDR3 bases are TGTGCCAGCAGTTTATGGTTAGGGGTCCAGAAAAACACTGAAGCTTTCTTT. Translating it yields CASSLWLGVQKNTEAFF.

This clone was seen a single time. The rearrangement joins TRBV5-4 to TRBJ2-7, with D possibly TRBD2 on 5 matching bases. The CDR3 contains 14 residues. Per the germline V gene, CDR1 is SGHNT and CDR2 is YYREEE (reference sequence). Trimming shortened V by 3 bases and J by 0 bases, and 10 bases separated the two germline ends. The DNA of the CDR3 is TGTGCCAGCAGCTCAACCGGGATCTCCTACGAGCAGTACTTC. This sequence encodes CASSSTGISYEQYF.

CDR3 loop: CASSRDRGREKLFF. The CDR3 region has the DNA TGTGCCAGCAGTCGGGACAGGGGGCGTGAAAAACTGTTTTTT. This chain uses TRBV5-6 with TRBJ1-4, with TRBD1 identical over 12 bases. CDR3 size: 14 residues. From germline, CDR1 is SGHDT and CDR2 YYEEEE. The ends lost 5 bases at V and 7 bases at J; junction bases unmatched: 3.

The CDR3 spells CASSPGQVTAYEQYF. CDR3 nucleotide sequence: TGTGCCAGCAGCCCGGGACAGGTGACGGCCTACGAGCAGTACTTC. The V call is TRBV13, the J call TRBJ2-7, with TRBD1 matching over 8 bases. The CDR3 spans 15 residues. Germline V CDR1 and CDR2: PRHDT, FYEKMQ (reference sequence). The junction had 8 bases not matched to a gene; V was cut back by 5 bases and J by 2 bases.

The chain is built from TRBV5-8 and TRBJ1-5; D remains unclear. CDR1 SGHTS and CDR2 YDEGEE come from the germline V gene. V shed 0 bases and J shed 4 bases, with 5 bases lying between them. The CDR3 loop spans 13 amino acids. CDR3 loop: CASSLDSNQPQHF. The CDR3 DNA is TGTGCCAGCAGCTTGGACAGTAATCAGCCCCAGCATTTT.

This clone was seen once. V gene TRBV9 combines with J gene TRBJ1-2, with D possibly being TRBD1 (5 bases). The CDR3 sequence is 15 residues long. V shed 3 bases and J shed 8 bases, with 20 bases lying between them. Germline CDR1 is SGDLS and CDR2 is YYNGEE. The CDR3 coding sequence is TGTGCCAGCAGCGCCCAAATGACGGGGGTGAAGGGCTACACCTTC. Protein sequence: CASSAQMTGVKGYTF.

In this sample, this clone turned up a few times. The chain has TRBV9 and TRBJ2-5, with 8 bases that match TRBD2. V gave up 4 bases and J gave up 1 base; unmatched junction bases: 6. Germline CDR1 and CDR2: SGDLS and YYNGEE. The CDR3 covers 15 residues. The CDR3 reads CASSIIRGGQETQYF. CDR3 DNA sequence: TGTGCCAGCAGCATCATCCGGGGGGGCCAAGAGACCCAGTACTTC.

This chain links TRBV28 with TRBJ1-1, with 8 bases lining up with TRBD1. CDR1 and CDR2 from the germline V gene are MDHEN and SYDVKM. The CDR3 consists of 14 residues. V shed 3 bases and J 4 bases; nucleotides not matched to a gene: 4. The CDR3 here is CASSFRQGITEAFF. CDR3 bases: TGTGCCAGCAGTTTTCGACAGGGGATCACTGAAGCTTTCTTT.

The chain recombines TRBV11-2 with TRBJ2-3; perhaps TRBD2 as D (5 bases). The CDR3 extends over 12 amino acids. Germline values: CDR1 SGHAT, CDR2 FQNNGV. The V and J ends lost 1 base and 10 bases respectively, with 9 bases between them. The CDR3 DNA follows: TGTGCCAGCAGCTTAGGTCCTAGCTCGCAGTATTTT. It is translated as CASSLGPSSQYF.

The chain employs TRBV19 and TRBJ1-3; TRBD1 matches 10 bases. V was clipped by 4 bases and J by 2 bases; unmatched bases: 2. The CDR3 is made up of 15 amino acids. CDR1 is LNHDA, CDR2 SQIVND, per germline (reference sequence). For the CDR3, the DNA is TGTGCCAGTAGTAAAGACAGGGGGCCTGGAAACACCATATATTTT. This translates into CASSKDRGPGNTIYF.

This clone was seen at least ten times. V and J are TRBV19 and TRBJ2-7, with a weak D call TRBD1 (5 bases). Deletions cut 6 bases from V and 0 bases from J, with 15 bases between. The germline CDR1 and CDR2 sequences are LNHDA and SQIVND (reference sequence). The CDR3 is 15 amino acids. The chain's CDR3 is CASRRDSGDSYEQYF. As DNA, the CDR3 is TGTGCCAGTAGGCGAGACAGTGGGGACTCCTACGAGCAGTACTTC. Using reference TRBV19 and TRBJ2-7 for the parts outside the CDR3, the full variable domain is DGGITQSPKYLFRKEGQNVTLSCEQNLNHDAMYWYRQDPGQGLRLIYYSQIVNDFQKGDIAEGYSVSREKKESFPLTVTSAQKNPTAFYLCASRRDSGDSYEQYFGPGTRLTVT.

The rearrangement links TRBV19 to TRBJ2-1; 9 bases match TRBD2. The CDR3 loop spans 16 amino acids. Germline values: CDR1 LNHDA, CDR2 SQIVND (reference sequence). V lost 10 bases, J lost 7 bases, and 17 bases stayed unmatched. The CDR3 DNA reads as TGTGCCACCTTTAGGGGTGGCGGGGGGGCCAGAAATGAGCAGTTCTTC. This gives the protein CATFRGGGGARNEQFF.

The count of this clone is one. The chain recombines TRBV29-1 with TRBJ1-3, with TRBD1 matching 9 bases. The CDR3 runs 15 residues. Germline V gives CDR1 SQVTM, CDR2 ANQGSEA. The V segment lost 2 bases and the J segment 8 bases; nucleotides outside the gene matches: 10. The CDR3 spells CSVERLDRGVYTIYF. CDR3 sequence (DNA): TGCAGCGTTGAACGTTTGGACAGGGGTGTATACACCATATATTTT.

The V call is TRBV9, the J call TRBJ1-6; TRBD1 aligns across 9 bases. The germline gives CDR1 SGDLS, CDR2 YYNGEE. V gave up 0 bases and J gave up 9 bases; unmatched junction bases: 7. The CDR3 runs to 16 residues. CDR3 residues: CASSVEFGQGTSPLHF. CDR3 nucleotide sequence: TGTGCCAGCAGCGTAGAATTCGGACAGGGGACTTCACCCCTCCACTTT.